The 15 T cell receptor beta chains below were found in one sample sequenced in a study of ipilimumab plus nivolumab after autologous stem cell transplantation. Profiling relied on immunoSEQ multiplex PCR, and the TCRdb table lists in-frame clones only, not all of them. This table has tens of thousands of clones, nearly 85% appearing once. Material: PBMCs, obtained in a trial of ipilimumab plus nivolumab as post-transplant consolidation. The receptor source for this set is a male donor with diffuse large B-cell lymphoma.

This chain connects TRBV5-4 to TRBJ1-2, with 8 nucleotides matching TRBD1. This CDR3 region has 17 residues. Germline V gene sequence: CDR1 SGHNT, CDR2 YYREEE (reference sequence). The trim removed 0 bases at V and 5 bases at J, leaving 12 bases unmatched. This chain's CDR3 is CASSLASGGPSRYGYTF. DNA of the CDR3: TGTGCCAGCAGCTTGGCGTCAGGGGGCCCATCTAGGTATGGCTACACCTTC. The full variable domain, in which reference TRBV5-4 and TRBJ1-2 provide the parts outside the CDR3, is ETGVTQSPTHLIKTRGQQVTLRCSSQSGHNTVSWYQQALGQGPQFIFQYYREEENGRGNFPPRFSGLQFPNYSSELNVNALELDDSALYLCASSLASGGPSRYGYTFGSGTRLTVV.

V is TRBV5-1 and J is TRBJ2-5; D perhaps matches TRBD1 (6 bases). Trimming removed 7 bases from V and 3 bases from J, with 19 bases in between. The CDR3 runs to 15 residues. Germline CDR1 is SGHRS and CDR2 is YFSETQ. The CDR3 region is CASSFTGTLEETQYF. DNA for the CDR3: TGCGCCAGCTCTTTCACCGGGACATTAGAAGAGACCCAGTACTTC.

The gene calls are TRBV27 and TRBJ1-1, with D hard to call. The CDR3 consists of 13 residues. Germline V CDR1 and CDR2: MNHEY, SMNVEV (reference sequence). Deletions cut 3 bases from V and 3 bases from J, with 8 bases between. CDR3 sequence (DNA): TGTGCCAGCAGTTTGGGGAGGGACACTGAAGCTTTCTTT. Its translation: CASSLGRDTEAFF.

The CDR3 sequence is CASSSGVNEKLFF. In DNA, the CDR3 is TGTGCCAGCAGTTCAGGGGTGAATGAAAAACTGTTTTTT. The V and J genes are TRBV27 and TRBJ1-4; tentative D call: TRBD1 (6 bases). The CDR3 loop spans 13 amino acids. The germline CDR1 and CDR2 sequences are MNHEY and SMNVEV (reference sequence). V gave up 4 bases and J gave up 5 bases, with 8 bases separating them.

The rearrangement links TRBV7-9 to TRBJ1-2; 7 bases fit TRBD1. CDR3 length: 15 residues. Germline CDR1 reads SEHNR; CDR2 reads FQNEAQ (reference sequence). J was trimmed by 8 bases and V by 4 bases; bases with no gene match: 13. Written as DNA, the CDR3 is TGTGCCAGCAGCTCGGGACTTCAGGGGGTGGGAGGCTACACCTTC. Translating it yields CASSSGLQGVGGYTF.

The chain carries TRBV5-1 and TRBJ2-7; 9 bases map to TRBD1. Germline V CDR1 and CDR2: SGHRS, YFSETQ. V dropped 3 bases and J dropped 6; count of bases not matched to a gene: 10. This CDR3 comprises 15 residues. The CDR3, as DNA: TGCGCCAGCAGCTCCGGGACAGGGATGAACGGCGAGCAGTACTTC. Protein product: CASSSGTGMNGEQYF.

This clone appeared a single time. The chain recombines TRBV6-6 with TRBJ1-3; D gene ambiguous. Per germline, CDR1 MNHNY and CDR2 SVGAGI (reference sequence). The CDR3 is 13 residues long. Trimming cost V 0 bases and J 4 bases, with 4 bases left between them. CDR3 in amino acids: CASSYSDGNTIYF. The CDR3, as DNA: TGTGCCAGCAGTTACTCGGACGGAAACACCATATATTTT.

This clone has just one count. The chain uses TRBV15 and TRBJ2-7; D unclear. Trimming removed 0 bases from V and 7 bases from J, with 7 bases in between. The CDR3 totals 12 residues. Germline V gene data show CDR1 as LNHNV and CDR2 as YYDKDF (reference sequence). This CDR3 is CATSREVGEQYF. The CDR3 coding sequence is TGTGCCACCAGCAGAGAAGTCGGGGAGCAGTACTTC.

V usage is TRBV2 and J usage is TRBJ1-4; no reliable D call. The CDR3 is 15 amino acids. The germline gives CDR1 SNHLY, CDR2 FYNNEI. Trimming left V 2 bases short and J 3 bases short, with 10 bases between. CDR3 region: CASSETPGSNEKLFF. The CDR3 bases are TGTGCCAGCAGTGAAACCCCCGGCTCTAATGAAAAACTGTTTTTT.

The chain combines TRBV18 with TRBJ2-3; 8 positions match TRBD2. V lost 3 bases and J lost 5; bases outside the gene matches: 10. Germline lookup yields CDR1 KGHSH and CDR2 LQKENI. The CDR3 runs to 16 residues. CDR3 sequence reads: CASSPSRGGSGDTQYF. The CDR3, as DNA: TGTGCCAGCTCACCTTCACGGGGGGGCAGTGGAGATACGCAGTATTTT.

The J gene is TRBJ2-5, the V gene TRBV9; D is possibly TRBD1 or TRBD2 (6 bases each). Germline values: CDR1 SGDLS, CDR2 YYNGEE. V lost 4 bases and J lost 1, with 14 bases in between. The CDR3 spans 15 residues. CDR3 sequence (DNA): TGTGCCAGCAGCCCAAGAGGGGGGTTCCAAGAGACCCAGTACTTC. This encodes CASSPRGGFQETQYF.

The CDR3 DNA sequence: TGTGCCAGCAGTTACTCGTCGGGGCCACTACGTGGAGCTTTCTTT. Translated, it gives CASSYSSGPLRGAFF. This chain uses TRBV6-5 with TRBJ1-1; D may be TRBD1 (5 bases). This CDR3 comprises 15 residues. Germline V CDR1 and CDR2: MNHEY, SVGAGI. Trimming took off 0 bases at V and 10 bases at J, with 18 bases between the two ends.

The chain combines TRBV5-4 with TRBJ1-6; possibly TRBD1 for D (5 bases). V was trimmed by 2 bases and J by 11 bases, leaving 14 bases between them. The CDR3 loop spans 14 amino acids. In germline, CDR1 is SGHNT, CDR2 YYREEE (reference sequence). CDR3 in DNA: TGTGCCAGCAGCTTAAAAGTTGGGGACCCACCCCTCCACTTT. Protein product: CASSLKVGDPPLHF.

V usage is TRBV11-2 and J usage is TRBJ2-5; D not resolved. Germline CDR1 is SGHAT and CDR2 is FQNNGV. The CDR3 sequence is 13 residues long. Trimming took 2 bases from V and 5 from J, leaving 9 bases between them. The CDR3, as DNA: TGTGCCAGCAGCTTAAGCGACGGGGAGACCCAGTACTTC. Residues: CASSLSDGETQYF.

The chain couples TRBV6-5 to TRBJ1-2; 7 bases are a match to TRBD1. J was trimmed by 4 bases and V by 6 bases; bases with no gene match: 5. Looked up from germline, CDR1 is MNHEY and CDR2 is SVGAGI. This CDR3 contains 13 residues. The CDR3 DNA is TGTGCCAGCAGGGCAGGGGGTTTCTATGGCTACACCTTC. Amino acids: CASRAGGFYGYTF.